The clone carrying this TCR beta chain has a handful of counts. Germline is not matched at one junction end, which may reflect a read error. These data originate in a study of T-cell memory formation after mild COVID-19. Germline lookup yields CDR1 MNHEY and CDR2 SVGAGI. This CDR3 spans 17 amino acids. Each CDR3 protein gets one entry after TCRdb re-called the 5' RACE reads with MiXCR. This table holds around 110,000 distinct CDR3 sequences, approximately 14% found once. The chain employs TRBV6-5 and TRBJ2-2; D possibly corresponds to TRBD2 (5 bases). Sample: PBMCs or a T cell subset sorted from them (not recorded which). The receptor's source is a man younger than 35 who had mild COVID-19 (a few samples of this study predate the infection). Cell type and time point are not known. The CDR3 coding sequence is TGTGCCAGCAGTTACTCGATCAGGAGGAGTCACACGGGGGAGCTGTTTTTT. Its translation is CASSYSIRRSHTGELFF.